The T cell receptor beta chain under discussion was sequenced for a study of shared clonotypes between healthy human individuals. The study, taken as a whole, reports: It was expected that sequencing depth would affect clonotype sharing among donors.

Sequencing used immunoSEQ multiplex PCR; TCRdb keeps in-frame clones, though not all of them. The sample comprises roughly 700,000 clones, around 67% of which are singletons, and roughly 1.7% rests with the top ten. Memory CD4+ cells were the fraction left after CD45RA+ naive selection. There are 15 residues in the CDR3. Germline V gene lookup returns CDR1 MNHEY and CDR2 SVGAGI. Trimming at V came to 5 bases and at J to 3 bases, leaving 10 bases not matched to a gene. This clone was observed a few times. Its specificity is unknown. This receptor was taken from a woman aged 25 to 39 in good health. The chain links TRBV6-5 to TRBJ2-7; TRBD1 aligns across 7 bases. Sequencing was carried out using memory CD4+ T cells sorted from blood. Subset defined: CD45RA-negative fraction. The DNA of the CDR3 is TGTGCCAGCAGTCCAACAGGGGACGCACGCTACGAGCAGTACTTC. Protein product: CASSPTGDARYEQYF.